The 24 T cell receptor beta chains in this list originate from one sample, sequenced in a study of tissue T cells after allogeneic stem cell transplantation (dated by TCRdb to about 2022). The sample's time point label, in plain terms: mouse harvest day 7 after allogeneic transplant. Mouse grafts combined 10^7 T-cell-depleted bone marrow cells with 10^6 splenic CD5+ T cells, given via tail vein injection. Library preparation used the immunoSEQ multiplex PCR assay. Imported from immuneACCESS, the table was reduced by TCRdb to in-frame sequences with V and J called. These copies leave out some clones; in studies compared against another copy, an unresolved V gene accounts for under half, and the cause of the remainder is not known. For this sample the table gives around 4,000 clones, of which roughly 50% were detected only once. The ten biggest clones cover 6.3% of the sample. The specimen sequenced was gut tissue. These receptors all come from a female BALB/c mouse given C57BL/6 T cells with graft-versus-host disease after an allogeneic hematopoietic cell transplant.

Comments on this clone: Any gene name here is a mouse gene name. The CDR3 end is not reached by the read, which stops 1 residue before it; the germline J gene fills it in. The genes are TRBV26 and TRBJ2-3; 7 bases are a match to TRBD1. CDR1 KGHPV and CDR2 FQNQEV come from the germline V gene (reference sequence). V dropped 4 bases and J dropped 0; count of bases not matched to a gene: 4. This CDR3 spans 15 amino acids. The DNA read from the CDR3 is TGTGCCAGCAGTCCCGGGACAGCTAGTGCAGAAACGCTGTAT. It translates to CASSPGTASAETLY. The entire CDR3 reads CASSPGTASAETLYF.

This clone came up a few times. Germline and genes: mouse. The CDR3 is cut off 1 residue early in the read; its end comes from the germline J gene. The J gene is TRBJ2-4, the V gene TRBV16; 8 nucleotides line up with TRBD2. This CDR3 comprises 15 residues. Germline V CDR1 and CDR2: SGHSA, FRNQAP. Trimming took 0 bases from V and 3 from J; bases not matched to a gene: 2. CDR3 in amino acids: CASSLDGGGQNTLYF. CDR3 DNA (partial): TGTGCAAGCAGCTTAGATGGGGGGGGCCAAAACACCTTGTAC.

Notes on this clone: Mouse names are used for the genes. The CDR3 end falls 1 residue outside the read, so it is completed with the germline J gene. This sequence joins TRBV13-2 and TRBJ2-7, with TRBD2 matching 10 bases. With 2 bases clipped from V and 7 bases from J, the junction kept 0 bases outside the gene matches. CDR1 and CDR2 (germline): NNHNN, SYGAGS (reference sequence). There are 12 residues in the CDR3. CDR3 sequence reads: CASGETGGEQYF. Partial CDR3 DNA: TGTGCCAGCGGTGAGACTGGGGGGGAACAGTAC.

With regard to this clone: The genes and germline here are from mouse. From the germline J gene comes the end of the CDR3, since the read stops 1 residue before it. V and J are TRBV16 and TRBJ2-5; TRBD2 agrees at 7 bases. V lost 5 bases and J lost 0; bases outside the gene matches: 8. The CDR3 is 16 amino acids. Looked up from germline, CDR1 is SGHSA and CDR2 is FRNQAP. CDR3 region: CASSARLGPNQDTQYF. The CDR3 bases that were read are TGTGCAAGCAGCGCCCGACTGGGCCCTAACCAAGACACCCAGTAC.

Regarding this clone: Gene and germline names: mouse. The sequenced fragment ends 1 residue before the CDR3 boundary, so the rest is inferred from the germline J gene. The chain is built from TRBV26 and TRBJ1-1, with 7 bases that match TRBD1. CDR3 length: 15 amino acids. Germline V gives CDR1 KGHPV, CDR2 FQNQEV (reference sequence). V was pared by 3 bases and J by 4 bases, with 8 bases of the junction left unmatched. CDR3 bases read: TGTGCCAGCAGTCTTTACAGGGGTGAGGGCACAGAAGTCTTC. Translated: CASSLYRGEGTEVF. The entire CDR3 protein reads CASSLYRGEGTEVFF.

In regard to this clone: Gene names and germline refer to mouse. The CDR3 is cut off 1 residue early in the read; its end comes from the germline J gene. J is TRBJ1-6 and V is TRBV31; D gene uncertain. TRBJ1-6 is filed as an ORF, its function uncertain. V was shortened by 0 bases and J by 0 bases, with 6 bases between the two germline ends. Germline CDR1 reads GKSSPN; CDR2 reads SITVG. CDR3 size: 15 residues. CDR3 loop: CAWSLGYSYNSPLYF. CDR3 bases read: TGTGCCTGGAGTCTAGGATATTCCTATAATTCGCCCCTCTAC.

This clone has a single count. The germline and genes are mouse ones. Read data end 1 residue before the CDR3 end; the end is taken from the germline J gene. The gene calls are TRBV12-1 and TRBJ2-3; tentatively, D is TRBD1 or TRBD2 (6 bases each). Trimming took 0 bases from V and 3 from J, leaving 12 bases between them. The CDR3 consists of 15 residues. Germline V CDR1 and CDR2: SGHSN, HYEKVE. CDR3 DNA, as far as it was read: TGTGCCAGCTCTCTCGCGGGGGCGCGGGCAGAAACGCTGTAT. Translation: CASSLAGARAETLY. The complete CDR3 sequence is CASSLAGARAETLYF.

About this clone: The gene names here belong to mouse. The read terminates 1 residue ahead of where the CDR3 ends, so the germline J gene completes it. At the DNA level, this CDR3 is encoded by other sequences in the same sample as well. The V and J genes are TRBV26 and TRBJ1-3, with 11 bases that match TRBD1. Losses at the gene ends were 6 bases for V and 2 bases for J; bases not matched to a gene: 3. From germline, CDR1 is KGHPV and CDR2 FQNQEV (reference sequence). The CDR3 contains 15 residues. The CDR3 loop is CASSLGQGAGNTLYF. The CDR3 DNA, read in part, is TGTGCCAGCAGCCTGGGACAGGGGGCTGGAAATACGCTCTAT.

Turning to this clone: Gene labels here are mouse ones. Sequencing ends 1 residue short of the CDR3 end; the germline J gene provides the rest. V gene TRBV26 combines with J gene TRBJ1-4; D uncertain. The CDR3 is 15 amino acids. The V and J ends lost 1 base and 0 bases respectively, with 6 bases between them. Germline values: CDR1 KGHPV, CDR2 FQNQEV (reference sequence). CDR3 bases read: TGTGCCAGCAGTCTGTTGCAGATTTCCAACGAAAGATTATTT. Translation gives CASSLLQISNERLF. The full CDR3 protein reads CASSLLQISNERLFF.

Regarding this clone: The gene names given are mouse names. The read halts 1 residue ahead of the CDR3 end, with the missing end drawn from the germline J gene. The J gene is TRBJ2-5, the V gene TRBV31; 8 positions match TRBD2. CDR3 length: 14 residues. Trimming removed 3 bases from V and 1 base from J; junction bases left unmatched: 3. Germline V lookup: CDR1 GKSSPN, CDR2 SITVG. The CDR3 sequence is CAWSPGGYQDTQYF. CDR3 DNA, as far as it was read: TGTGCCTGGAGCCCTGGGGGGTACCAAGACACCCAGTAC. The entire variable domain, with the rest obtained from reference TRBV31 and TRBJ2-5, is as follows: AQTIHQWPVAEIKAVGSPLSLGCTIKGKSSPNLYWYWQATGGTLQQLFYSITVGQVESVVQLNLSASRPKDDQFILSTEKLLLSHSGFYLCAWSPGGYQDTQYFGPGTRLLVL.

Remarks on this clone: Any gene name here is a mouse gene name. The read halts 1 residue ahead of the CDR3 end, with the missing end drawn from the germline J gene. The rearrangement links TRBV26 to TRBJ2-3, with no clear D. CDR3 length: 13 residues. Germline CDR1 reads KGHPV; CDR2 reads FQNQEV (reference sequence). Trimming removed 6 bases at V and 0 bases at J, with 7 bases between. Partial CDR3 DNA: TGTGCCAGCAGGACAACTAGTGCAGAAACGCTGTAT. Protein sequence: CASRTTSAETLY. The whole CDR3 region reads CASRTTSAETLYF. The full variable domain, with the rest looked up from reference TRBV26 and TRBJ2-3, is NSKVIQTPRYLVKGQGQKAKMRCIPEKGHPVVFWYQQNKNNEFKFLINFQNQEVLQQIDMTEKRFSAECPSNSPCSLEIQSSEAGDSALYLCASRTTSAETLYFGSGTRLTVL.

This clone ranks as large. Gene names are the mouse ones. Incomplete CDR3 DNA: TGTGCCAGCTCCAGAGAAAATTCTGGAAATACGCTCTAT. Translation gives CASSRENSGNTLY. Given in full, the CDR3 is CASSRENSGNTLYF. The V and J genes are TRBV12-1 and TRBJ1-3; D remains unclear. The missing CDR3 end, 1 residue past where the read stops, is filled in from the germline J gene. This CDR3 spans 14 amino acids. CDR1 and CDR2 from the germline V gene are SGHSN and HYEKVE. Trimming removed 4 bases from V and 0 bases from J, with 9 bases in between.

Only a few counts were recorded for this clone. The listed genes are named as in mouse. The CDR3 extends 1 residue past the end of the read, so its final part is completed from the germline J gene. The chain couples TRBV15 to TRBJ2-7; 7 bases match TRBD2. This CDR3 contains 14 residues. Germline V gene sequence: CDR1 SGHND, CDR2 FRSKSL. With 3 bases clipped from V and 0 bases from J, the junction kept 2 bases outside the gene matches. CDR3 bases read: TGTGCCAGCAGTTTGGGGGGGAGCTCCTATGAACAGTAC. This sequence encodes CASSLGGSSYEQY. Given in full, the CDR3 is CASSLGGSSYEQYF.

A word on this clone: Gene names follow the mouse nomenclature. The CDR3 end lies 1 residue beyond the end of the read and is filled in from the germline J gene. The gene calls are TRBV15 and TRBJ1-1; maybe TRBD1 (6 bases). Germline V gene lookup returns CDR1 SGHND and CDR2 FRSKSL. Trimming shortened V by 1 base and J by 3 bases, and 6 bases separated the two germline ends. This CDR3 spans 13 amino acids. This CDR3 reads CASSLDRDTEVFF. Partial CDR3 DNA: TGTGCCAGCAGTTTAGACAGGGACACAGAAGTCTTC.

As for this clone: Gene names follow the mouse nomenclature. The read halts 1 residue ahead of the CDR3 end, with the missing end drawn from the germline J gene. This chain joins TRBV26 and TRBJ1-5; D unclear. The germline V and J ends were trimmed by 4 bases and 1 base, with 2 bases remaining between them. From germline, CDR1 is KGHPV and CDR2 FQNQEV (reference sequence). The CDR3 contains 12 residues. The chain's CDR3 is CASSRNNQAPLF. The CDR3 DNA, read in part, is TGTGCCAGCAGTCGAAACAACCAGGCTCCGCTT.

Concerning this clone: The gene symbols are mouse symbols. The read falls 1 residue short of the CDR3 end, and the missing part is taken from the germline J gene. The rearrangement uses TRBV26 and TRBJ2-7, with 7 bases aligning to TRBD2. With 6 bases clipped from V and 0 bases from J, the junction kept 2 bases outside the gene matches. The CDR3 totals 13 residues. Germline CDR1 is KGHPV and CDR2 is FQNQEV (reference sequence). CDR3 bases read: TGTGCCAGCAGCGCTGGGGGCTCCTATGAACAGTAC. It is translated as CASSAGGSYEQY. In full, the CDR3 reads CASSAGGSYEQYF.

With regard to this clone: Gene names and germline refer to mouse. Read data end 1 residue before the CDR3 end; the end is taken from the germline J gene. The chain employs TRBV3 and TRBJ1-4; 8 bases align to TRBD1. Germline assignment: CDR1 SNHLY and CDR2 FYNGKV (reference sequence). Trimming at V came to 5 bases and at J to 7 bases, leaving 3 bases not matched to a gene. There are 13 residues in the CDR3. CDR3 sequence: CASSLQGVERLFF. Incomplete CDR3 DNA: TGTGCCAGCAGCCTACAGGGGGTCGAAAGATTATTT.

This clone showed up just a few times. The gene names given are mouse names. The sequenced fragment ends 1 residue before the CDR3 boundary, so the rest is inferred from the germline J gene. J is TRBJ2-7 and V is TRBV13-1, with D perhaps given as TRBD1 or TRBD2 (5 bases each). Trimming stripped 2 bases from V and 0 bases from J, with 6 bases between. Germline V gene sequence: CDR1 NSHNY, CDR2 SYGAGN. The CDR3 consists of 13 residues. The CDR3 region is CASSEGVSYEQYF. Incomplete CDR3 DNA: TGTGCCAGCAGTGAGGGGGTCTCCTATGAACAGTAC.

About this clone: Gene names and germline refer to mouse. The read is 1 residue too short to cover the CDR3 end, so that end is filled in from the germline J gene. This chain joins TRBV26 and TRBJ1-2, with TRBD1 matching over 7 bases. Germline trimming cut 6 bases from V and 0 bases from J; bases unmatched to any gene: 4. The CDR3 is 14 amino acids. From germline, CDR1 is KGHPV and CDR2 FQNQEV (reference sequence). The CDR3 region is CASSRDSANSDYTF. CDR3 DNA (partial): TGTGCCAGCAGCCGGGACAGTGCAAACTCCGACTACACC. The full variable domain, with the rest looked up from reference TRBV26 and TRBJ1-2, is NSKVIQTPRYLVKGQGQKAKMRCIPEKGHPVVFWYQQNKNNEFKFLINFQNQEVLQQIDMTEKRFSAECPSNSPCSLEIQSSEAGDSALYLCASSRDSANSDYTFGSGTRLLVI.

Details on this clone: Gene names are mouse gene names. The CDR3 bases that were read are TGTGCCAGCAGTCTGACAGGGACCAACGAAAGATTATTT. This sequence encodes CASSLTGTNERLF. The whole CDR3 sequence is CASSLTGTNERLFF. This rearrangement joins TRBV26 to TRBJ1-4; D possibly corresponds to TRBD1 (6 bases). From the germline J gene comes the end of the CDR3, since the read stops 1 residue before it. Germline assignment: CDR1 KGHPV and CDR2 FQNQEV (reference sequence). This CDR3 comprises 14 residues. The ends were cut back, 2 bases at V and 3 bases at J, with 7 bases in the middle.

As concerns this clone: Mouse names are used for the genes. The CDR3 end lies 1 residue beyond the end of the read and is filled in from the germline J gene. The chain employs TRBV13-1 and TRBJ1-4, with D hard to call. The germline V gene has CDR1 NSHNY and CDR2 SYGAGN. This CDR3 has 14 residues. The V end was cut by 3 bases, the J end by 0 bases, with 6 bases between. The CDR3 protein is CASSATVSNERLFF. CDR3 DNA (partial): TGTGCCAGCAGTGCCACAGTTTCCAACGAAAGATTATTT.

This clone was seen a handful of times. Mouse gene names and germline throughout. The CDR3 extends 1 residue past the end of the read, so its final part is completed from the germline J gene. The chain combines TRBV12-1 with TRBJ2-7; 7 nucleotides agree with TRBD2. Germline CDR1 SGHSN, CDR2 HYEKVE. The CDR3 is 12 residues long. With 0 bases clipped from V and 7 bases from J, the junction kept 2 bases outside the gene matches. The CDR3 here is CASSLDWEEQYF. CDR3 bases read: TGTGCCAGCTCTCTCGACTGGGAAGAACAGTAC.

Of note for this clone: The germline and genes are mouse ones. The sequence runs out 1 residue before the end of the CDR3; the remainder is reconstructed from the germline J gene. The rearrangement links TRBV4 to TRBJ2-4, with D possibly being TRBD1 (5 bases). The CDR3 length is 12 residues. The ends were cut back, 4 bases at V and 5 bases at J, with 7 bases in the middle. Germline V gene data show CDR1 as LGHDT and CDR2 as YNNKQL (reference sequence). The covered CDR3 bases are TGTGCCAGCAGCTTTCAGGGAAACACCTTGTAC. It yields the protein CASSFQGNTLY. The whole CDR3 protein reads CASSFQGNTLYF.

About this clone: Each gene name is a mouse one. The read finishes 1 residue shy of the CDR3 end, and the germline J gene is used to complete it. The rearrangement joins TRBV16 to TRBJ2-7, with 14 bases aligning to TRBD2. The V gene end was trimmed by 5 bases and the J gene end by 6 bases; junction bases not matched to a gene: 6. From germline, CDR1 is SGHSA and CDR2 FRNQAP. The CDR3 consists of 15 residues. The DNA read from the CDR3 is TGTGCAAGCAGCCTGCCGGGACTGGGGGGGCGTGAACAGTAC. This encodes CASSLPGLGGREQY. In full, the CDR3 reads CASSLPGLGGREQYF.